There are a few counts of the clone carrying this TCR beta chain. Germline V gene data show CDR1 as MNHNY and CDR2 as SVGAGI (reference sequence). J gave up 0 bases and V 5 bases, and 3 bases lay outside the gene matches. CDR3 size: 15 residues. The entry originates in a study of OX40 agonist ivuxolimab in advanced cancers. Data came from immunoSEQ multiplex PCR; TCRdb stores just in-frame clones and leaves some out. The sample contains tens of thousands of clones, approximately 89% of which appear only once. V usage is TRBV6-6 and J usage is TRBJ2-1; TRBD1 matches at 8 bases. The sequence was collected from an adult with an advanced solid tumor such as melanoma, head and neck, liver or kidney cancer. The sample consisted of CD4+ or CD8+ T cells sorted from blood, taken in a trial of the OX40 agonist ivuxolimab. The CDR3 loop reads CASSDRGSSYNEQFF. CDR3 nucleotide sequence: TGTGCCAGCAGTGACAGGGGCAGCTCCTACAATGAGCAGTTCTTC.